This paragraph reports one T cell receptor (beta chain). Its antigen is as yet unknown. Sequencing of DNA taken from cultured CD4+ T cells relied on the Oncomine TCR Beta short-read assay. TCRdb ran MiXCR on the PCR reads and lists one entry per CDR3 protein. The sample consists of roughly 8,000 distinct CDR3 sequences, approximately 50% of them appearing once. These data are taken from a study of vaccination and CD4 T cells after COVID-19. Study findings and constraints: Data came from relatively few convalescent patients and lacked early post-infection timepoints. Convalescent patients had 304 of 307 vaccine-specific clones showing spike mono-reactivity.

Treatment specified: approximately 10-day PBMC culture with coronavirus spike peptide pools or control peptides (ViraFEST assay). ViraFEST enlarged antigen-specific T cell populations with peptide pools and afterwards sequenced TCRs. CDR3 length equals 14 residues. J gave up 9 bases and V 8 bases, and 9 bases lay outside the gene matches. Germline lookup yields CDR1 MNHEY and CDR2 SMNVEV (reference sequence). The clonotype comes from a human donor who had recovered from COVID-19. Sample: CD4+ T cells from blood, cultured in vitro. The chain uses TRBV27 and TRBJ1-6; 8 bases line up with TRBD1. The CDR3 loop reads CASSIRQGSSPLHF. The CDR3 DNA sequence: TGTGCCAGCTCTATCAGACAGGGGTCTTCACCCCTCCACTTT.